What follows are 12 T cell receptor beta chains derived from one specimen sequenced in a study of CD8 T cells in Susac syndrome. Random hexamers were used to reverse transcribe roughly 0.45 to 1 ug of RNA. TCRdb fed the immunoSEQ multiplex PCR reads into MiXCR, producing one record per CDR3 protein. The data show approximately 100,000 distinct CDR3 sequences, with around 90% seen just once and 0.14% held by the top ten. The source material was CD4+ T cells from PBMCs. The receptors were gathered from a human donor in good health.

This rearrangement joins TRBV10-3 to TRBJ1-6; D unresolved. The V gene's germline CDR1 is ENHRY and CDR2 SYGVKD. The CDR3 contains 17 residues. V lost 8 bases, J lost 8 bases, and 25 bases lay in between. The CDR3 region has the DNA TGTGCCATCTCTATCCATACCCTGGGCCCCGAGGATTCACCCCTCCACTTT. Translation: CAISIHTLGPEDSPLHF.

V gene TRBV5-5 combines with J gene TRBJ1-1; weak D call: TRBD1 (5 bases). The length of the CDR3 is 14 residues. Trimming took 0 bases from V and 4 from J, leaving 10 bases between them. Per germline, CDR1 SGHKS and CDR2 YYEKEE (reference sequence). The CDR3 sequence: CASSLAGFSTEAFF. The CDR3 DNA is TGTGCCAGCAGCTTGGCAGGGTTTAGCACTGAAGCTTTCTTT.

This chain joins TRBV20-1 and TRBJ1-1; possibly TRBD1 for D (6 bases). The length of the CDR3 is 15 residues. The germline V and J ends were trimmed by 0 bases and 2 bases, with 13 bases remaining between them. Germline V gene lookup returns CDR1 DFQATT and CDR2 SNEGSKA (reference sequence). In DNA form, the CDR3 reads TGCAGTGCTAGAGATCAGCGGACAGCAAACACTGAAGCTTTCTTT. Translated: CSARDQRTANTEAFF.

V gene TRBV29-1 combines with J gene TRBJ2-1; D gene ambiguous. Germline V gives CDR1 SQVTM, CDR2 ANQGSEA. V dropped 4 bases and J dropped 6 bases, with 7 bases sitting between them. CDR3 length: 11 residues. CDR3 nucleotide sequence: TGCAGCGTTGCCATCAGCAATGAGCAGTTCTTC. This gives the protein CSVAISNEQFF.

This chain links TRBV20-1 with TRBJ2-4, with D perhaps TRBD2 (5 bases). Germline V lookup: CDR1 DFQATT, CDR2 SNEGSKA (reference sequence). This CDR3 comprises 14 residues. Trimming left V 0 bases short and J 6 bases short, with 12 bases between. Written as DNA, the CDR3 is TGCAGTGCTAGAGAGGAGCGGAAGGGAAACATTCAGTACTTC. Protein: CSAREERKGNIQYF.

The chain is built from TRBV12-3 or TRBV12-4 and TRBJ1-1; D is unclear. The length of the CDR3 is 12 residues. Trimming removed 5 bases at V and 6 bases at J, with 10 bases between. The CDR3 spells CASSPDRSEAFF. CDR3 nucleotide sequence: TGTGCCAGCAGTCCCGACCGCTCTGAAGCTTTCTTT.

This chain connects TRBV19 to TRBJ2-7; D possibly uses TRBD1 or TRBD2 (6 bases each). In germline, CDR1 is LNHDA, CDR2 SQIVND (reference sequence). The CDR3 loop spans 15 amino acids. V was shortened by 5 bases and J by 1 base, with 15 bases between the two germline ends. CDR3 sequence reads: CASSPSGGGSYEQYF. CDR3 nucleotides: TGTGCCAGTAGTCCATCCGGGGGCGGGTCCTACGAGCAGTACTTC.

The chain links TRBV7-3 to TRBJ2-3, with 8 bases identical to TRBD2. The germline V gene encodes CDR1 SGHTA and CDR2 FQGTGA. The CDR3 has 12 amino acids. With V trimmed by 5 bases and J by 8 bases, 3 bases remained unmatched. Here the CDR3 DNA reads TGTGCCAGCAGCCAAACTAGCGGTACGCAGTATTTT. Its protein product is CASSQTSGTQYF. Variable domain in full (rest from reference TRBV7-3 and TRBJ2-3): GAGVSQTPSNKVTEKGKYVELRCDPISGHTALYWYRQSLGQGPEFLIYFQGTGAADDSGLPNDRFFAVRPEGSVSTLKIQRTERGDSAVYLCASSQTSGTQYFGPGTRLTVL.

This clonotype was detected only a few times. The chain couples TRBV27 to TRBJ2-5; 7 nucleotides align to TRBD2. Germline lookup yields CDR1 MNHEY and CDR2 SMNVEV (reference sequence). The CDR3 has 13 residues. Losses at the gene ends were 3 bases for V and 4 bases for J; bases not matched to a gene: 2. CDR3 sequence: CASSFSGGETQYF. The DNA of the CDR3 is TGTGCCAGCAGTTTCTCGGGGGGAGAGACCCAGTACTTC.

In its sample, this clonotype was seen a few times. J is TRBJ2-1 and V is TRBV6-2 or TRBV6-3, with a tentative D call TRBD2 (5 bases). This CDR3 is 12 amino acids long. Looked up from germline, CDR1 is MNHEY and CDR2 is SVGEGT. V lost 4 bases to trimming and J lost 7 bases, with 8 bases between them. The CDR3, as DNA: TGTGCCAGCAGTTCCCCGGGGAATGAGCAGTTCTTC. Its translation: CASSSPGNEQFF.

J is TRBJ1-2 and V is TRBV5-1; no clear D gene. The germline V and J ends were trimmed by 0 bases and 6 bases, with 9 bases remaining between them. The CDR3 extends over 13 amino acids. Per the germline V gene, CDR1 is SGHRS and CDR2 is YFSETQ. The CDR3 region has the DNA TGCGCCAGCAGCTTGGGGGGTATGGATGGCTACACCTTC. Translation: CASSLGGMDGYTF.

The rearrangement joins TRBV30 to TRBJ1-1, with no clear D. Trimming pared 4 bases from V and 5 bases from J, leaving 11 bases between. The CDR3 loop spans 12 amino acids. Germline CDR1 and CDR2: GTSNPN and SVGIG (reference sequence). The CDR3 sequence is CAWISIGTEAFF. As DNA, the CDR3 is TGTGCCTGGATCTCAATTGGGACTGAAGCTTTCTTT.